What follows are 5 T cell receptor beta chains derived from one specimen sequenced in a study of spatial heterogeneity in lung cancer. Time point noted: sample taken at primary tumor resection. Tumor, nontumor lung or frozen PBMC supplied whole RNA, sequenced without sorting. TCRdb reprocessed the 5' RACE reads with MiXCR, giving one entry per CDR3 protein. The sample has about 82,000 distinct CDR3 sequences; over 9.5% are singletons. The starting material was PBMCs, obtained at surgery. These receptors originate from a male donor with early-stage non-small cell lung cancer.

The chain uses TRBV13 and TRBJ2-1; D might be TRBD1 (5 bases). The CDR3 runs to 15 residues. V dropped 4 bases and J dropped 2 bases, with 12 bases sitting between them. Per germline, CDR1 PRHDT and CDR2 FYEKMQ (reference sequence). CDR3 nucleotides: TGTGCCAGCAGCTCTGACAGTCGGACCTACAATGAGCAGTTCTTC. Protein: CASSSDSRTYNEQFF. Full variable domain (remainder filled in from reference TRBV13 and TRBJ2-1): AAGVIQSPRHLIKEKRETATLKCYPIPRHDTVYWYQQGPGQDPQFLISFYEKMQSDKGSIPDRFSAQQFSDYHSELNMSSLELGDSALYFCASSSDSRTYNEQFFGPGTRLTVL.

This clonotype was detected only a few times. The chain employs TRBV6-2 or TRBV6-3 and TRBJ2-1; D remains ambiguous. From germline, CDR1 is MNHEY and CDR2 SVGEGT. Trimming took 0 bases from V and 2 from J, leaving 5 bases between them. This CDR3 has 14 residues. CDR3 sequence (DNA): TGTGCCAGCAGTTACTCTAGGGCCTACAATGAGCAGTTCTTC. It is translated as CASSYSRAYNEQFF.

This clonotype has more than one count but fewer than ten. The chain links TRBV29-1 to TRBJ1-2; D remains ambiguous. CDR3 length: 15 residues. The germline CDR1 and CDR2 sequences are SQVTM and ANQGSEA. Between the trimmed V and J ends, which lost 3 bases and 8 bases, there was a span of 22 bases. The CDR3 nucleotides read TGCAGCGTTGACCGAGACCCAGGCTCCCTTGGGGGCTACACCTTC. Its protein product is CSVDRDPGSLGGYTF.

This chain uses TRBV2 with TRBJ1-1, with TRBD1 matching 8 bases. V shed 7 bases and J 4 bases; nucleotides not matched to a gene: 8. Germline lookup yields CDR1 SNHLY and CDR2 FYNNEI. The CDR3 totals 14 residues. For the CDR3, the DNA is TGTGCCAGCACGGCAGGGGGCGGAGGCACTGAAGCTTTCTTT. Translated, it gives CASTAGGGGTEAFF.

This chain uses TRBV6-6 with TRBJ2-4; perhaps TRBD1 as D (5 bases). The CDR3 contains 17 residues. The germline V gene encodes CDR1 MNHNY and CDR2 SVGAGI (reference sequence). Trimming stripped 6 bases from V and 1 base from J, with 19 bases between. The chain's CDR3 is CASSNSRDPPAKNIQYF. The CDR3 nucleotides are TGTGCCAGCAGCAATAGCAGGGATCCTCCCGCCAAAAACATTCAGTACTTC.